Below, one T cell receptor (beta chain) is given with its context. This record comes from a study of control samples from healthy donors and cancer patients. Assay: immunoSEQ multiplex PCR; the TCRdb copy retains only in-frame clones and omits some. The table has around 250,000 clones, about 80% seen once. Germline loops: CDR1 MGHRA, CDR2 YSYEKL. The CDR3 extends over 20 amino acids. Trimming shortened V by 1 base and J by 0 bases, and 22 bases separated the two germline ends. This receptor was identified in a woman in her sixties with lung cancer. This chain uses TRBV4-1 with TRBJ1-5; D unclear. Sequences were obtained from PBMCs. In nucleotides, the CDR3 is TGCGCCAGCAGCCAAGGCGACAACCTCAACTCATACTATAGCAATCAGCCCCAGCATTTT. It yields the protein CASSQGDNLNSYYSNQPQHF.